The 2 T cell receptor beta chains reported below all come from one sample, sequenced in a study of beta chain features in type 1 diabetes. Antigens of these TCRs are unknown. Study-level points and caveats: Patients with Type 1 diabetes showed moderately but significantly shorter TCRB CDR3s in all four CD4+ subsets.

Every isolated RNA sample was fully reverse transcribed, so sequencing captured expressed TCRB transcripts. Only in-frame clones appear in the TCRdb table, and some are missing; sequencing was by immunoSEQ multiplex PCR. The repertoire holds around 280,000 clones, with approximately 15% as singletons. Sequenced input: naive CD4+ T cells from blood. The receptors stem from a man between 18 and 29 years old with type 1 diabetes.

The rearrangement uses TRBV4-3 and TRBJ1-1; D possibly corresponds to TRBD1 (6 bases). The germline CDR1 and CDR2 sequences are LGHNA and YSLEER. Trimming removed 4 bases from V and 4 bases from J, with 16 bases in between. The CDR3 runs to 15 residues. CDR3 coding DNA: TGCGCCAGCAGCCCGAGGACAGTTAAGGTCACTGAAGCTTTCTTT. Protein product: CASSPRTVKVTEAFF.

J is TRBJ2-4 and V is TRBV11-2, with TRBD2 matching over 7 bases. Germline values: CDR1 SGHAT, CDR2 FQNNGV. The CDR3 has 13 residues. Germline trimming cut 3 bases from V and 6 bases from J; bases unmatched to any gene: 2. This CDR3 is CASSFGGRNIQYF. The DNA for the CDR3 is TGTGCCAGCAGCTTCGGGGGGAGAAACATTCAGTACTTC.